This section outlines one T cell receptor beta chain sequence together with its context. No antigen is known for it. The data belong to a study of lymphopenia after photon versus proton radiotherapy. Method: immunoSEQ multiplex PCR; TCRdb's copy keeps in-frame clones and lacks some. The sample consists of about 160,000 clones, approximately 86% of them appearing once. Whole-study results and caveats: Oligoclonal CD8+ Temra expansion after nadir drove photon patients' diversity drop. Only patients who died were analyzed for survival; proton advantage is unproven.

The CDR3 runs to 14 residues. V lost 3 bases and J 0 bases, leaving 6 bases between the germline ends. Germline V gives CDR1 KGHSH, CDR2 LQKENI. The chain carries TRBV18 and TRBJ2-1; D gene unclear. This clonotype was sampled from a man between 45 and 60 years old with gastric cancer. The source material was peripheral blood, sampled from a patient treated with photon-based radiotherapy. CDR3 DNA: TGTGCCAGCTCACCCGGTAGCTCCTACAATGAGCAGTTCTTC. The encoded protein is CASSPGSSYNEQFF.